The present TCR beta chain was sequenced within a study of shared clonotypes between healthy human individuals. Across the whole study: The cohort had a couple of women and a few men, ages 18 to 49.

Here immunoSEQ multiplex PCR was the method, and the copy in TCRdb shows in-frame clones only, minus some. The data hold a few million clones, with roughly 93% observed a single time. General observations from the study: Owing to a small donor count, the genetic and exposure-history diversity represented was limited.

Remarks on this clone: Its antigen is still unknown.

V was trimmed by 3 bases and J by 3 bases, leaving 10 bases between them. This CDR3 is 14 amino acids long. Germline V gene data show CDR1 as SGHNT and CDR2 as YYREEE (reference sequence). Cells designated naive CD8 were CD45RO-negative and were positively selected for CCR7, with terminally differentiated effector memory CD45RA+ cells excluded. Healthy HIV-negative adults with no recent acute infections or vaccinations were recruited as donors. All donors were Caucasian adults living in Nashville, Tennessee. This chain connects TRBV5-4 to TRBJ2-1; D remains unclear. Sample: naive CD8+ T cells from PBMCs. The TCR sequence derives from a man aged 18 to 30 in good health. Some clones in this sample may be carry-over from other donors' samples. The CDR3 DNA is TGTGCCAGCAGCTCGATGGGTCTCTACAATGAGCAGTTCTTC. It specifies CASSSMGLYNEQFF.